A selection of T cell receptor beta chains follows, all from one sample in a study of cytomegalovirus exposure and HLA in healthy donors. The repertoire was sequenced with immunoSEQ multiplex PCR; TCRdb's copy has only in-frame clones and lacks some. The sample lists some 100,000 clones; roughly 83% were seen once. The sample taken for sequencing was PBMCs. The receptors originated from a female donor in good health and CMV-seropositive. The CDR3 runs from the conserved cysteine through the conserved F or W. The order of the fields is CDR3 protein, CDR3 DNA, D gene, V gene, J gene, clone size. A D gene is named only where the DNA matches it firmly. Clone size is shown for a subset of rows, as once, few, many or a class of expanded clone.

cdr3_aa: CASRMTGAGEKLFF; cdr3_nt: TGTGCCAGCCGGATGACAGGGGCAGGTGAAAAACTGTTTTTT; d_call: TRBD1; v_call: TRBV2; j_call: TRBJ1-4; clone_size: .
cdr3_aa: CASTRAGAYNEQFF; cdr3_nt: TGTGCCAGCACTAGAGCGGGAGCTTACAATGAGCAGTTCTTC; d_call: TRBD2; v_call: TRBV2; j_call: TRBJ2-1; clone_size: .
cdr3_aa: CASSAQDRIRTEAFF; cdr3_nt: TGTGCCAGTAGTGCGCAGGACAGGATTAGAACTGAAGCTTTCTTT; d_call: TRBD1; v_call: TRBV19; j_call: TRBJ1-1; clone_size: .
cdr3_aa: CAWSGTSVQETQYF; cdr3_nt: TGTGCCTGGTCCGGGACTAGCGTTCAAGAGACCCAGTACTTC; d_call: TRBD2; v_call: TRBV30; j_call: TRBJ2-5; clone_size: .
cdr3_aa: CASSMAGPGAVGYTF; cdr3_nt: TGTGCCAGTAGTATGGCGGGACCGGGAGCGGTTGGCTACACCTTC; d_call: .; v_call: TRBV19; j_call: TRBJ1-2; clone_size: few
cdr3_aa: CASSALRQGSSYEQYF; cdr3_nt: TGCGCCAGCAGTGCCCTTCGACAGGGTAGTTCCTACGAGCAGTACTTC; d_call: TRBD1; v_call: TRBV10-2; j_call: TRBJ2-7; clone_size: .
cdr3_aa: CASSRTSGRSDTGELFF; cdr3_nt: TGCGCCAGCAGCAGGACTAGCGGGAGGTCGGACACCGGGGAGCTGTTTTTT; d_call: TRBD2; v_call: TRBV5-1; j_call: TRBJ2-2; clone_size: once
cdr3_aa: CASTPWDRPSGNTIYF; cdr3_nt: TGTGCCAGCACTCCCTGGGACAGACCCTCTGGAAACACCATATATTTT; d_call: TRBD1; v_call: TRBV2; j_call: TRBJ1-3; clone_size: .
cdr3_aa: CSVEDLQATGQGGLNTEAFF; cdr3_nt: TGCAGCGTTGAAGATCTTCAGGCCACAGGGCAGGGGGGATTGAACACTGAAGCTTTCTTT; d_call: TRBD1; v_call: TRBV29-1; j_call: TRBJ1-1; clone_size: .
cdr3_aa: CATSRDWGDGGYTF; cdr3_nt: TGTGCCACCAGCAGAGATTGGGGAGACGGCGGCTACACCTTC; d_call: .; v_call: TRBV15; j_call: TRBJ1-2; clone_size: .
cdr3_aa: CASSEYRDSNYGYTF; cdr3_nt: TGTGCCAGCAGTGAATATAGGGACAGTAACTATGGCTACACCTTC; d_call: TRBD1; v_call: TRBV25-1; j_call: TRBJ1-2; clone_size: .
cdr3_aa: CASRLGQIYGYTF; cdr3_nt: TGTGCCAGCAGGTTGGGACAGATCTATGGCTACACCTTC; d_call: TRBD1; v_call: TRBV2; j_call: TRBJ1-2; clone_size: .
cdr3_aa: CATSREVGNYEQYF; cdr3_nt: TGTGCCACCTCGCGGGAGGTTGGAAACTACGAGCAGTACTTC; d_call: TRBD2; v_call: TRBV19; j_call: TRBJ2-7; clone_size: .
cdr3_aa: CAWSAFDRTGTEAFF; cdr3_nt: TGTGCCTGGAGTGCCTTCGACAGGACCGGAACTGAAGCTTTCTTT; d_call: .; v_call: TRBV30; j_call: TRBJ1-1; clone_size: .
cdr3_aa: CASSATGAGTEAFF; cdr3_nt: TGTGCCAGCAGCGCGACAGGAGCGGGGACTGAAGCTTTCTTT; d_call: .; v_call: TRBV9; j_call: TRBJ1-1; clone_size: .
cdr3_aa: CASRFAGGLNEQFF; cdr3_nt: TGTGCCAGCCGCTTCGCGGGGGGGCTCAATGAGCAGTTCTTC; d_call: TRBD2; v_call: TRBV18; j_call: TRBJ2-1; clone_size: .
cdr3_aa: CASSDPSGGHYNEQFF; cdr3_nt: TGTGCCAGTAGTGACCCTTCGGGGGGTCATTACAATGAGCAGTTCTTC; d_call: TRBD2; v_call: TRBV19; j_call: TRBJ2-1; clone_size: .
cdr3_aa: CASSPSGGQETQYF; cdr3_nt: TGTGCCAGCAGCCCGAGCGGGGGCCAAGAGACCCAGTACTTC; d_call: TRBD2; v_call: TRBV5-4; j_call: TRBJ2-5; clone_size: .
cdr3_aa: CASSGQGLNTEAFF; cdr3_nt: TGTGCCAGCAGCGGACAGGGCCTGAACACTGAAGCTTTCTTT; d_call: TRBD1; v_call: TRBV7-9; j_call: TRBJ1-1; clone_size: .
cdr3_aa: CASSEGHRLARTDTQYF; cdr3_nt: TGTGCCAGCAGTGAAGGCCATCGACTAGCGCGCACAGATACGCAGTATTTT; d_call: TRBD2; v_call: TRBV2; j_call: TRBJ2-3; clone_size: .
cdr3_aa: CASSPPGAFGNTGELFF; cdr3_nt: TGTGCCAGCAGCCCCCCAGGGGCGTTCGGGAACACCGGGGAGCTGTTTTTT; d_call: .; v_call: TRBV11-2; j_call: TRBJ2-2; clone_size: .
cdr3_aa: CASSLALAGGTLDNEQFF; cdr3_nt: TGTGCCAGCAGCTTAGCGCTTGCGGGAGGGACCCTGGACAATGAGCAGTTCTTC; d_call: TRBD2; v_call: TRBV7-8; j_call: TRBJ2-1; clone_size: .